Listed below are T cell receptor beta chains from one sample, sequenced in a study of graft-versus-host responses after intestinal transplantation. Their recognized antigens are unknown. TCRdb's table, derived via immunoSEQ multiplex PCR, lists solely in-frame clones and lacks some. The sample has tens of thousands of clones, over 85% seen once. The specimen was unstimulated CD4+ T cells sorted from spleen or lymph node cells, collected before intestinal transplant. The receptor set was obtained from a human donor who received an intestinal transplant. Both conserved end residues are part of each CDR3. D genes are given only for firm matches. Clone size appears in some rows only: once, few, many, or a class for an expanded clone.

16	.	TRBV6-5	TRBJ2-1	.	TGTGCCAGCAGTTATTCGCGGAGGGCCTCCTACAATGAGCAGTTCTTC	CASSYSRRASYNEQFF
15	.	TRBV5-8	TRBJ1-1	.	TGTGCCAGCAGCTTAGCTGGAAATATGAACACTGAAGCTTTCTTT	CASSLAGNMNTEAFF
12	.	TRBV30	TRBJ1-2	.	TGTGCCTGGTCGGTGTGGGGTGATGGCTACACCTTC	CAWSVWGDGYTF
15	once	TRBV6-5	TRBJ2-1	.	TGTGCCAGCAGTTACCGGGACGGGACCTACAATGAGCAGTTCTTC	CASSYRDGTYNEQFF
16	.	TRBV5-1	TRBJ1-4	.	TGCGCCAGCAGCTTAGGGACAACCTCAACTAATGAAAAACTGTTTTTT	CASSLGTTSTNEKLFF
14	.	TRBV5-1	TRBJ1-1	TRBD1	TGCGCCAGCAGCCGGAGGACAGGGGGCAGTGAAGCTTTCTTT	CASSRRTGGSEAFF
16	.	TRBV28	TRBJ1-1	.	TGTGCCAGCCCCCCACCAGTGGGGGGCTATGGTACTGAAGCTTTCTTT	CASPPPVGGYGTEAFF
16	.	TRBV18	TRBJ2-4	TRBD1	TGTGCCAGCTCACCCTTCCGACAGGGAACCAAAAACATTCAGTACTTC	CASSPFRQGTKNIQYF
16	once	TRBV6-6	TRBJ1-3	.	TGTGCCAGCAGTTACTCATCAGGGTACTCTGGAAACACCATATATTTT	CASSYSSGYSGNTIYF
14	.	TRBV5-1	TRBJ1-3	.	TGCGCCAGCAGCTTTTTAGGGGATGGAAACACCATATATTTT	CASSFLGDGNTIYF
16	.	TRBV2	TRBJ2-7	TRBD2	TGTGCCAGCAGCCGGACTAGCGGGAGGGCCGGCTACGAGCAGTACTTC	CASSRTSGRAGYEQYF
14	.	TRBV6-1	TRBJ2-7	.	TGTGCCAGCAGGATGGGTCCTCTTTCCTACGAGCAGTACTTC	CASRMGPLSYEQYF
14	.	TRBV6-6	TRBJ1-1	.	TGTGCCAGCAGTTACTCGATTCTGAACACTGAAGCTTTCTTT	CASSYSILNTEAFF
16	.	TRBV19	TRBJ2-1	TRBD2	TGTGCCAGTAGTACCACGGGACTAGCGGGAAATAGGGAGCAGTTCTTC	CASSTTGLAGNREQFF
15	.	TRBV5-1	TRBJ2-7	.	TGCGCCAGCAGCTTGCTCGGGATGCCGTCCTACGAGCAGTACTTC	CASSLLGMPSYEQYF
11	.	TRBV6-5	TRBJ2-7	.	TGTGCCAGCAGATACGGGTACGAGCAGTACTTC	CASRYGYEQYF
16	.	TRBV27	TRBJ2-7	TRBD2	TGTGCCAGCAGTCCCCTAGATGGCGGGAGCCACTACGAGCAGTACTTC	CASSPLDGGSHYEQYF
14	.	TRBV7-6	TRBJ2-5	.	TGTGCCAGCAGCTTAGGCGGGGCCGGAGAGACCCAGTACTTC	CASSLGGAGETQYF
18	.	TRBV7-5	TRBJ1-5	.	TGTGTCAGAAGGCCCCACCTAATACAGGACATAGACAATCAGCCCCAGCATTTT	CVRRPHLIQDIDNQPQHF
15	.	TRBV7-8	TRBJ2-5	.	TGTGCCAGCAGCTTAGCAGGGTGGGGGCAAGAGACCCAGTACTTC	CASSLAGWGQETQYF
16	.	TRBV5-8	TRBJ2-3	TRBD2	TGTGCCAGCAGCTGGGCGACTAGCTCCCATACCGATACGCAGTATTTT	CASSWATSSHTDTQYF
19	.	TRBV5-1	TRBJ1-1	.	TGCGCCAGCAGCGCGAGCACCAGGTGGTCTGCGCTAGACAACACTGAAGCTTTCTTT	CASSASTRWSALDNTEAFF
15	.	TRBV5-4	TRBJ1-4	.	TGTGCCAGCAGCTGGGCACAGGGAACTAATGAAAAACTGTTTTTT	CASSWAQGTNEKLFF
13	.	TRBV10-1	TRBJ2-3	.	TGCGCCAGCACTGGAGGCAGCACAGATACGCAGTATTTT	CASTGGSTDTQYF
15	.	TRBV6-5	TRBJ2-7	TRBD1	TGTGCCAGCACTCGAGGGGGACAGGGTGCGCGCGAGCAGTACTTC	CASTRGGQGAREQYF
14	.	TRBV10-1	TRBJ2-7	.	TGCGCCAGCAGCGACACCCGTTCTTTCTACGAGCAGTACTTC	CASSDTRSFYEQYF
14	.	TRBV6-1	TRBJ2-3	.	TGTGCCAGCAGTGAAGTGGAGGCCCGAGATACGCAGTATTTT	CASSEVEARDTQYF
15	.	TRBV11-2	TRBJ2-1	TRBD2	TGTGCCAGCAGCTACACTAGCAGCGGGAACAATGAGCAGTTCTTC	CASSYTSSGNNEQFF
16	.	TRBV7-9	TRBJ2-1	TRBD2	TGTGCCAGCAGCCTGCGACTAGCGGCGGACTACAATGAGCAGTTCTTC	CASSLRLAADYNEQFF
16	.	TRBV27	TRBJ1-1	.	TGTGCCAGCAGTCCAAGTAGGGTCGAATATAACACTGAAGCTTTCTTT	CASSPSRVEYNTEAFF
14	few	TRBV10-3	TRBJ2-7	.	TGTGCGAGCGGCGGAGGGGGTGTCGCCTACGAGCAGTACTTC	CASGGGGVAYEQYF
15	once	TRBV7-9	TRBJ1-2	TRBD1	TGTGCCAGCAGCTTAGTTCCAGGGGGCGACTATGGCTACACCTTC	CASSLVPGGDYGYTF
14	.	TRBV30	TRBJ2-2	.	TGTGCCTGGATGTCGGGGACGGGCACCGGGGAGCTGTTTTTT	CAWMSGTGTGELFF
17	.	TRBV5-1	TRBJ1-1	.	TGCGCCAGCAGCCCGGTGCCAAACCAACCCTCCAACACTGAAGCTTTCTTT	CASSPVPNQPSNTEAFF
14	.	TRBV28	TRBJ2-5	.	TGTACCAGCAGTTTGAGTCAGCCCGGAGAGACCCAGTACTTC	CTSSLSQPGETQYF
15	.	TRBV27	TRBJ1-1	.	TGTGCCAGCAGCGGGGGGGCCCCAATGAACACTGAAGCTTTCTTT	CASSGGAPMNTEAFF
18	.	TRBV9	TRBJ2-2	.	TGTGCCAGCAGCGTAGCTTCTGCGGTTCAAGGGTTCACCGGGGAGCTGTTTTTT	CASSVASAVQGFTGELFF
15	.	TRBV5-1	TRBJ2-7	TRBD1	TGCGCCAGCAGCCCGACAGGGTTGGAGACCTACGAGCAGTACTTC	CASSPTGLETYEQYF
15	.	TRBV19	TRBJ2-7	TRBD2	TGTGCCAGTAGTATTGACGGGAGGGCCGGATACGAGCAGTACTTC	CASSIDGRAGYEQYF
13	.	TRBV7-9	TRBJ1-2	.	TGTGCCAGCAGCAACATCAGAAGTCAGGGCTACACCTTC	CASSNIRSQGYTF
14	.	TRBV5-1	TRBJ1-2	.	TGCGCCAGCAGCTGGGAAGGGGAGAGCTATGGCTACACCTTC	CASSWEGESYGYTF
13	.	TRBV18	TRBJ1-5	.	TGTGCCAGCTCACAGGCCAGCGGGCAGCCCCAGCATTTT	CASSQASGQPQHF
14	.	TRBV6-1	TRBJ1-3	.	TGTGCCAGCAGTGAAGTAATTCAAGGGAACACCATATATTTT	CASSEVIQGNTIYF
17	.	TRBV4-1	TRBJ2-7	TRBD2	TGCGCCAGCAGCCAGGGACTAGCGGGTATTCTAACATACGAGCAGTACTTC	CASSQGLAGILTYEQYF
14	once	TRBV18	TRBJ2-7	TRBD2	TGTGCCAGCTCTCCGACTAGCGGTACCTACGAGCAGTACTTC	CASSPTSGTYEQYF
14	.	TRBV6-1	TRBJ2-5	.	TGTGCCAGCAGTGAAGGAGGAGGCTCCACGGCCCAGTACTTC	CASSEGGGSTAQYF
17	once	TRBV27	TRBJ2-7	TRBD2	TGTGCCAGCAGTTTCAACCAAGGGACTAGCGGGAGTTACGAGCAGTACTTC	CASSFNQGTSGSYEQYF